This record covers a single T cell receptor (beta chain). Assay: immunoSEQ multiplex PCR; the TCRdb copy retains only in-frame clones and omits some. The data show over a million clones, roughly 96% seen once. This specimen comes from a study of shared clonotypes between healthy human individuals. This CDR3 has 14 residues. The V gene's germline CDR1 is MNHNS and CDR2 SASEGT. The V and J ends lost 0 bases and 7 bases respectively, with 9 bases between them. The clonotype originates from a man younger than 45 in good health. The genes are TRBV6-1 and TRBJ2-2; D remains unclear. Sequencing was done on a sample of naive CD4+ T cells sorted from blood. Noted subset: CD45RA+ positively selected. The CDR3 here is CASSEAPLIGELFF. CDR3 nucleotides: TGTGCCAGCAGTGAAGCCCCTCTCATCGGGGAGCTGTTTTTT.